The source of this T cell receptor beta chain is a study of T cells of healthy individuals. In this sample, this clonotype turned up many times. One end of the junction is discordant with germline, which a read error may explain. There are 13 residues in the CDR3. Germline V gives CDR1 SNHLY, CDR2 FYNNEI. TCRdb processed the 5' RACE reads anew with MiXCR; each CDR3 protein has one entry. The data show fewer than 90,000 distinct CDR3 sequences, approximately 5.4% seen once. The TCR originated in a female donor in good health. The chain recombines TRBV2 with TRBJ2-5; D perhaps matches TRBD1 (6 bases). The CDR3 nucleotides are TGTGCCAGCAGAACTGGGGGCCAAGAGCCCCAGTACTTC. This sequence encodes CASRTGGQEPQYF.